The rows below give T cell receptor beta chains drawn from one sample of a study of CD8+CD57+ T cells in acquired aplastic anemia. One entry per CDR3 protein, called by TCRdb with MiXCR from the reads. The sample has 150,000 to 200,000 distinct CDR3 sequences, 45% to 55% seen once. The specimen sequenced was sorted CD4+, CD8+, or CD8+CD57+ T cells (not recorded which) from PBMCs. The receptors were sampled from a human donor with aplastic anemia. Each CDR3 is given with its conserved first and last residue. The D gene is left open where the match is weak. Clone size is stated in some rows and not others, as once, few, many or a class when expanded.

>-|-|TRBJ2-5|TRBV15
TGTGCCACCAGCATCCCCAATAGCGGCCTGGGGACCCAGTACTTC
CATSIPNSGLGTQYF
>-|-|TRBJ1-2|TRBV11-1
TGTGCTACACGCACTGAAGTCAGCAGTGGTGGCTATGGCTACACCTTC
CATRTEVSSGGYGYTF
>TRBD2|-|TRBJ2-7|TRBV7-9
TGTGCCAGCAGCTTCACTAGCGGGAGGCTTAGCGAGCAGTACTTC
CASSFTSGRLSEQYF
>TRBD1|many|TRBJ1-6|TRBV13
TGTGCCAGCAGCTTAGATGCTCGGGGAACAGGGGATTCACCCCTCCACTTT
CASSLDARGTGDSPLHF
>-|few|TRBJ1-3|TRBV2
TGTGCCAGCAGTGACGTGGGGTCCGGAAACACCATATATTTT
CASSDVGSGNTIYF
>TRBD1|many|TRBJ1-2|TRBV9
TGTGCCAGCAGCGCGGACAGGGTGGATGGCTACACCTTC
CASSADRVDGYTF
>TRBD1|-|TRBJ1-2|TRBV29-1
TGCAGCGTTGAAGAACAGGGGGCAAGGGGCTACACCTTC
CSVEEQGARGYTF
>TRBD1|-|TRBJ2-7|TRBV10-3
TGTGCCATCAGTGGATCCGGGACAGGCTCCTACGAGCAGTACTTC
CAISGSGTGSYEQYF
>TRBD2|-|TRBJ2-1|TRBV7-6
TGTGCCAGCAGCTTACTAGCGGGAGGGCCTAGTAATGAGCAGTTCTTC
CASSLLAGGPSNEQFF
>-|-|TRBJ1-2|TRBV24-1
TGTGCCACCAGTGATTTGCTCAGGAACTATGGCTACACCTTC
CATSDLLRNYGYTF
>-|many|TRBJ1-4|TRBV10-3
TGTGCCATCAGTTCAGAGCGGGTAGAGCTGTTTTTT
CAISSERVELFF